These T cell receptor beta chains were read from a single sample in a study of vaccination effects on CD4 cells after COVID-19. Profiled with immunoSEQ multiplex PCR; TCRdb holds only in-frame clones, not every one. The sample contains around 19,000 clones, about two thirds of which appear only once. The antigens these receptors bind are not known. The source was CD4+ T cells from PBMCs cultured with HCoV-229E spike peptides, collected before COVID-19 vaccination. The receptors here all came from a human donor who received a COVID-19 vaccine. Each CDR3 is given with its conserved first and last residue. The D gene is left open where the match is weak. A row's size may be missing; if present it is once, few, many or a size class.

j_call d_call v_call clone_size cdr3_aa cdr3_nt
TRBJ1-1 . TRBV6-5 . CASLFNTEAFF TGTGCCAGCTTATTTAACACTGAAGCTTTCTTT
TRBJ2-2 TRBD2 TRBV19 . CASSPASGRARTGELFF TGTGCCAGTAGCCCAGCTAGCGGGAGGGCGCGAACCGGGGAGCTGTTTTTT
TRBJ1-2 . TRBV6-5 . CASSNDGYGYTF TGTGCCAGCAGTAACGATGGCTATGGCTACACCTTC
TRBJ2-1 TRBD2 TRBV4-1 . CASSPGLAGDEQFF TGCGCCAGCAGCCCGGGACTAGCGGGAGATGAGCAGTTCTTC
TRBJ1-3 . TRBV12-3/TRBV12-4 once CASRLGTYPPIYF TGTGCCAGCAGACTAGGGACATATCCTCCCATATATTTT
TRBJ1-2 TRBD1 TRBV7-9 . CASSPTGGKYGYTF TGTGCCAGCAGCCCCACAGGGGGCAAATATGGCTACACCTTC
TRBJ2-7 . TRBV11-2 few CASSPRSGHSYEQYF TGTGCCAGCAGCCCCAGGAGCGGACACTCCTACGAGCAGTACTTC
TRBJ2-2 . TRBV7-9 few CASSSLGTSVGELFF TGTGCCAGCAGCTCCCTAGGGACATCGGTCGGGGAGCTGTTTTTT
TRBJ2-3 . TRBV10-1 . CASSDGGVGADTQYF TGCGCCAGCAGTGACGGGGGAGTGGGGGCAGATACGCAGTATTTT
TRBJ2-3 . TRBV6-6 few CASRGGGTDTQYF TGTGCCAGCAGGGGAGGCGGCACAGATACGCAGTATTTT
TRBJ2-3 . TRBV24-1 few CATSGDTDTQYF TGTGCCACCAGCGGGGACACAGATACGCAGTATTTT
TRBJ1-1 . TRBV3-1/TRBV3-2 . CASSQETTSRAFF TGTGCCAGCAGCCAAGAGACCACCTCGCGGGCTTTCTTT
TRBJ1-5 . TRBV19 . CASSIGSWRGGSNQPQHF TGTGCCAGTAGTATAGGGTCGTGGCGTGGTGGGAGCAATCAGCCCCAGCATTTT
TRBJ2-2 TRBD1 TRBV6-5 . CASSRGQGGGGELFF TGTGCCAGCAGCAGAGGACAGGGAGGTGGCGGGGAGCTGTTTTTT
TRBJ2-6 . TRBV6-1 few CASSGRQRNSGANVLTF TGTGCCAGCAGTGGGAGACAGAGGAACTCTGGGGCCAACGTCCTGACTTTC
TRBJ2-5 TRBD2 TRBV5-4 . CASSILGGGVETQYF TGTGCCAGCAGCATCCTGGGCGGGGGGGTGGAGACCCAGTACTTC
TRBJ1-2 . TRBV5-6 few CASSLVQGNYGYTF TGTGCCAGCAGCTTAGTACAGGGTAACTATGGCTACACCTTC
TRBJ2-2 TRBD1 TRBV6-5 . CASSTPGQGDGELFF TGTGCCAGCAGTACGCCGGGACAGGGGGACGGGGAGCTGTTTTTT
TRBJ1-1 . TRBV5-6 . CASSSGGTEAFF TGTGCCAGCAGCTCGGGGGGGACTGAAGCTTTCTTT
TRBJ1-5 TRBD1 TRBV18 few CASRTGDDQPQHF TGTGCCAGCCGGACAGGGGACGATCAGCCCCAGCATTTT
TRBJ2-3 . TRBV5-1 . CASSLSGTGTDTQYF TGCGCCAGCAGCCTCTCCGGGACTGGCACAGATACGCAGTATTTT
TRBJ2-1 . TRBV5-1 once CASTRFGGPFDEQFF TGCGCCAGCACCCGGTTTGGAGGGCCGTTTGACGAGCAGTTCTTC
TRBJ1-1 . TRBV6-5 . CASSNAENTEAFF TGTGCCAGCAGTAACGCTGAGAACACTGAAGCTTTCTTT
TRBJ1-1 . TRBV25-1 . CASSGIVGTEAFF TGTGCCAGCAGTGGTATAGTCGGGACTGAAGCTTTCTTT
TRBJ2-5 . TRBV24-1 once CATSDLRGAQETQYF TGTGCCACCAGTGATTTGAGGGGAGCACAAGAGACCCAGTACTTC
TRBJ1-2 TRBD1 TRBV27 . CASSSTGVNGYTF TGTGCCAGCTCTTCGACAGGGGTAAATGGCTACACCTTC
TRBJ2-3 . TRBV4-2 . CASSQEAQADTQYF TGTGCCAGCAGCCAAGAGGCCCAGGCAGATACGCAGTATTTT
TRBJ2-1 . TRBV4-1 . CASSRSPWRSSSYNEQFF TGCGCCAGCAGCCGATCTCCCTGGCGGTCGAGCTCCTACAATGAGCAGTTCTTC
TRBJ1-1 . TRBV2 . CASSELPNTEAFF TGTGCCAGCAGTGAACTCCCGAACACTGAAGCTTTCTTT
TRBJ2-2 . TRBV7-9 . CASSNTGELFF TGTGCCAGCAGTAACACCGGGGAGCTGTTTTTT
TRBJ2-7 TRBD2 TRBV14 once CASSPLGGLAGGYSYEQYF TGTGCCAGCAGCCCCCTGGGGGGACTAGCGGGAGGATACTCCTACGAGCAGTACTTC
TRBJ2-1 TRBD2 TRBV2 . CASRGTSFSGDEQFF TGTGCCAGCAGAGGGACTAGCTTTTCGGGTGATGAGCAGTTCTTC
TRBJ1-6 . TRBV11-3 . CASSLTSSYNSPLHF TGTGCCAGCAGCTTAACGAGCTCCTATAATTCACCCCTCCACTTT
TRBJ1-1 . TRBV3-1/TRBV3-2 few CASSSTGWAEAFF TGTGCCAGCAGTTCTACAGGGTGGGCTGAAGCTTTCTTT